This T cell receptor beta chain comes out of a study of blood T cell repertoires in COVID-19. Sequencing was performed with immunoSEQ multiplex PCR; in TCRdb, only in-frame clones are kept and a portion is missing. The sample contains some 190,000 clones, more than 75% of which appear only once. This clone was detected only a few times. Other DNA sequences within the sample encode an identical CDR3. Cohorts were based on clinical histories the participants reported. After removal of 2 bases from V and 3 bases from J, the junction contained 1 base not matched to a gene. The CDR3 loop spans 14 amino acids. CDR1 is SGHVS and CDR2 is FNYEAQ in the germline V gene.

The sample consisted of PBMCs or T cells enriched from blood (not recorded which). The chain links TRBV7-6 to TRBJ2-1, with 7 nucleotides matching TRBD2. The clonotype comes from a man in his fifties or sixties who had been exposed to COVID-19. The chain's CDR3 is CASSLRTSYNEQFF. DNA of the CDR3: TGTGCCAGCAGCTTACGGACTAGCTACAATGAGCAGTTCTTC.